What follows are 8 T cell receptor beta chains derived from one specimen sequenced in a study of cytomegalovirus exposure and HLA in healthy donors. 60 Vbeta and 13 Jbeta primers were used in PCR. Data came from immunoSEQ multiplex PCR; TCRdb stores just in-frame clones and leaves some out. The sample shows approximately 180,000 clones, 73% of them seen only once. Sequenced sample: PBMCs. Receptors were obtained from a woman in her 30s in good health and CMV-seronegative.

CDR3 residues: CASSLGARANEQFF. In nucleotides, the CDR3 is TGCGCCAGCAGCTTGGGGGCCAGGGCCAATGAGCAGTTCTTC. The V and J genes are TRBV5-1 and TRBJ2-1; maybe TRBD1 (5 bases). Trimming took off 0 bases at V and 6 bases at J, with 10 bases between the two ends. Per germline, CDR1 SGHRS and CDR2 YFSETQ. The length of the CDR3 is 14 residues.

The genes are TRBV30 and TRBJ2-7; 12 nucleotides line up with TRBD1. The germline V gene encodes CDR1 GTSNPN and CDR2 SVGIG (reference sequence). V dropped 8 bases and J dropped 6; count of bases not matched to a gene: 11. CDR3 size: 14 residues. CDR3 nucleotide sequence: TGTGCCCTGGACAAGGGACAGGGGGCGGCCGAGCAGTACTTC. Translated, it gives CALDKGQGAAEQYF.

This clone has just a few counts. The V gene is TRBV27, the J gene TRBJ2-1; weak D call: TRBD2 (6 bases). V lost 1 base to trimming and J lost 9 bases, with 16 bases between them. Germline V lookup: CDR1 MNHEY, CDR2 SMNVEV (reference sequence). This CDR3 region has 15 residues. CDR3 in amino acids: CASSLLRERLGEQFF. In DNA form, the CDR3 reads TGTGCCAGCAGTTTATTACGGGAGCGTCTGGGTGAGCAGTTCTTC.

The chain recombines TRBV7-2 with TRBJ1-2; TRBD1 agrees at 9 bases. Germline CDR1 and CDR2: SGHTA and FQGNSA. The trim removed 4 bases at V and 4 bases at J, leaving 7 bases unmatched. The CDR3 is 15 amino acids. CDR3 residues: CASSYGTGQAYGYTF. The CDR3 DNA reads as TGTGCCAGCAGCTATGGGACAGGGCAGGCCTATGGCTACACCTTC.

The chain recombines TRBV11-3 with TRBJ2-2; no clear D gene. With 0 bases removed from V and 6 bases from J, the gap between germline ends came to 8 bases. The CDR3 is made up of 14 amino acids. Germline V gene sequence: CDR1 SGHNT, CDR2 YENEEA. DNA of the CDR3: TGTGCCAGCAGCTTAGAGGCTAGTTCCGGGGAGCTGTTTTTT. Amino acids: CASSLEASSGELFF.

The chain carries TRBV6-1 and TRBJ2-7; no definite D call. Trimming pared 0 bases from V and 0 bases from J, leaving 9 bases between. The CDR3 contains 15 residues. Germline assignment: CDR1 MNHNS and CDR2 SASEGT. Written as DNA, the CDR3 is TGTGCCAGCAGTGAAGCGCTGGCAGGCTCCTACGAGCAGTACTTC. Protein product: CASSEALAGSYEQYF.

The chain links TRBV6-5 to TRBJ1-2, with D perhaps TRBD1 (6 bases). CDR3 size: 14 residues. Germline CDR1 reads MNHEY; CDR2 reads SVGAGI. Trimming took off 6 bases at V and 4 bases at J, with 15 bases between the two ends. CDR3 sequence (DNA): TGTGCCAGCAGACAGGGAGCGCGGTCCTATGGCTACACCTTC. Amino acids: CASRQGARSYGYTF.

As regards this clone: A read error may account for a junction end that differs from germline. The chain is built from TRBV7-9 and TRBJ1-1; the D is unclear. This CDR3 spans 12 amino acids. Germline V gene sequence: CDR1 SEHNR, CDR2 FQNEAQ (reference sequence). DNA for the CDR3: TGTTCCAGCAGCTTGCGGGGAACTGAAGCTTTCTTT. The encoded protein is CSSSLRGTEAFF.